This T cell receptor (beta chain) comes out of a study of low-dose radiotherapy and immunotherapy resistance in tumors. Across the study: Members of Cohort 2 were treated with 1 Gy per fraction every two weeks; their total was 13 Gy over 26 weeks. While receiving nivolumab 240 mg every two weeks, patients also received ipilimumab 1 mg/kg every six weeks, both intravenously.

Time point given: before trial treatment. All of the donors were given nivolumab, ipilimumab, aspirin, low-dose cyclophosphamide and low-dose radiotherapy as part of RACIN, a single-arm trial. Turning to this clonotype: A far larger clone differs by one base, so this is likely a read error.

Gene-specific TRAV and TRBV primers were used for first-strand cDNA, covering alpha and beta chains. TCRs were put through 20 to 25 PCR cycles of amplification with Phusion. A constant-region primer and the V-primer adapter served as the primer pair. TCRdb re-derived calls from the reads in MiXCR, one entry per CDR3 protein. The repertoire includes more than 85,000 distinct CDR3 sequences, 9.4% of them detected once, and 0.8% to 1.3% sits in the top ten. V lost 1 base, J lost 10 bases, and 8 bases lay in between. The CDR3 runs to 12 residues. The starting material was PBMCs, obtained before treatment. The V and J genes are TRBV12-3 or TRBV12-4 and TRBJ2-1, with D perhaps TRBD2 (5 bases). This sequence originates from a male donor with prostate cancer. This chain's CDR3 is CASSLVGSEQFF. DNA of the CDR3: TGTGCCAGCAGTTTAGTGGGGAGCGAGCAGTTCTTC.